The entry that follows covers one T cell receptor beta chain sequence. The antigen is not known. TCRdb called the PCR reads again in MiXCR, with one record for every CDR3 protein. Counted here are roughly 40,000 distinct CDR3 sequences, approximately 25% occurring once; the ten biggest clones make up just under 1%. The record originates from a study of molecular identifiers for immune sequencing clone quantification. Study-wide findings and caveats: Clone sizes could be underestimated for highly expanded clones when identical TCR molecules share a barcode.

CDR1 and CDR2 (germline): MNHEY, SVGEGT. This CDR3 region has 16 residues. V dropped 11 bases and J dropped 6; count of bases not matched to a gene: 18. V is TRBV6-2 or TRBV6-3 and J is TRBJ2-2; 7 bases are shared with TRBD1. The receptor's source is a human donor in good health. Some libraries in this study had Jurkat cell RNA spiked in. Sequencing was performed on naive CD8+ T cells from blood, with Jurkat cell RNA spiked in. Regarding subset: FACS-sorted CD8+CD4-CCR7+CD45RA+ naive T cells. For the CDR3, the DNA is TGTGCCCGCCGCGCTCGGACAGGATTGATCTCCGGGGAGCTGTTTTTT. It encodes CARRARTGLISGELFF.